A selection of T cell receptor beta chains follows, all from one sample in a study of cytomegalovirus exposure and HLA in healthy donors. The data were produced by immunoSEQ multiplex PCR, yet TCRdb's version contains in-frame clones alone and is incomplete. Reported are around 100,000 clones; the ten largest clones contain around 0.6%. The source material was PBMCs. These receptors all stem from a man aged 45 to 65 in good health and CMV-seronegative. CDR3s leave out the opening cysteine and the closing phenylalanine or tryptophan. Fields, in order: V gene, CDR3 protein.

v_gene: TRBV5-1
CDR3aa: ASSLDGQGMNTEAF

v_gene: TRBV6-5
CDR3aa: ASSYSSAGNNEQF

v_gene: TRBV4-3
CDR3aa: ASSQGLAGSYNEQF

v_gene: TRBV7-9
CDR3aa: ASSLFGTGEETQY

v_gene: TRBV18
CDR3aa: ASSPVGQNTGELF

v_gene: TRBV5-4
CDR3aa: ASSFTGTVNEKLF

v_gene: TRBV30
CDR3aa: AWSSMGRGGELF

v_gene: TRBV20-1
CDR3aa: SAPTDSEQY

v_gene: TRBV18
CDR3aa: ASSPQATGQGAYEQF

v_gene: TRBV19
CDR3aa: ASGGRGTRSGANVLT

v_gene: TRBV19
CDR3aa: ASSIVRGNQPQH

v_gene: TRBV13
CDR3aa: ASSSRGSGWFGEQY

v_gene: TRBV11-2
CDR3aa: ASSLPPGGDPVLTEAF

v_gene: TRBV18
CDR3aa: ASSPESRVYYGYT

v_gene: TRBV18
CDR3aa: ASSPPRAGTVSTDTQY

v_gene: TRBV7-9
CDR3aa: ASSPYAGGTNTEAF

v_gene: TRBV7-2
CDR3aa: ASSLAGGGSTDTQY

v_gene: TRBV4-3
CDR3aa: ASSQDQTGAYGYT

v_gene: TRBV27
CDR3aa: ASSRRDGVGRTGELF

v_gene: TRBV7-7
CDR3aa: ASSLDRRETQY

v_gene: TRBV4-2
CDR3aa: ASSHPGTVDGYGYT

v_gene: TRBV11-2
CDR3aa: ASSLQRTGVNEQY

v_gene: TRBV4-1
CDR3aa: ASSLQQGAQGRELF

v_gene: TRBV19
CDR3aa: ASSILLEGYQPQH